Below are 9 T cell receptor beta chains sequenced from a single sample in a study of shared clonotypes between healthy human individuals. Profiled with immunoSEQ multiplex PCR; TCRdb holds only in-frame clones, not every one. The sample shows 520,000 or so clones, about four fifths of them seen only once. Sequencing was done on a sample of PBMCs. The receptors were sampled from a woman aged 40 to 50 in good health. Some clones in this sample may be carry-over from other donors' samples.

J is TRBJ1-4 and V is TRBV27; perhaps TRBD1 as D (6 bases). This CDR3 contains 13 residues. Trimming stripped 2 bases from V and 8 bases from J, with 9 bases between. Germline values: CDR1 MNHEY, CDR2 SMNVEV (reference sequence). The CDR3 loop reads CASSLLGQEKLFF. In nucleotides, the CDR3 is TGTGCCAGCAGTTTACTGGGACAAGAAAAACTGTTTTTT.

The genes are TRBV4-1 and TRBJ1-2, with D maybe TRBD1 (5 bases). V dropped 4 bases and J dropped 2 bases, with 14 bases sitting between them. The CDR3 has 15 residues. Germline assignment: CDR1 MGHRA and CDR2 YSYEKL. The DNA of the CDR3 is TGCGCCAGCAGCCGAGCCATAGCAGGGAACTATGGCTACACCTTC. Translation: CASSRAIAGNYGYTF.

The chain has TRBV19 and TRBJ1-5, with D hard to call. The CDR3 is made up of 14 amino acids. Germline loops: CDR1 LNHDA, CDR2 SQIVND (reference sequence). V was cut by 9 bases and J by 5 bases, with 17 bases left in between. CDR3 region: CASTLRAAHQPQHF. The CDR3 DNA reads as TGTGCCAGCACCCTCCGGGCAGCCCATCAGCCCCAGCATTTT.

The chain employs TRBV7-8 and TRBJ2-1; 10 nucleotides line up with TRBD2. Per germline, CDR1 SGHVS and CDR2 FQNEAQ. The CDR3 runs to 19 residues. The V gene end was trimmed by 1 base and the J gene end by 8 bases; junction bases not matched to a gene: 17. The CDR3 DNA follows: TGTGCCAGCAGCTTAGAGGCGGCTAGCGGGAGTTTGGTTGAACATGAGCAGTTCTTC. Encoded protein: CASSLEAASGSLVEHEQFF.

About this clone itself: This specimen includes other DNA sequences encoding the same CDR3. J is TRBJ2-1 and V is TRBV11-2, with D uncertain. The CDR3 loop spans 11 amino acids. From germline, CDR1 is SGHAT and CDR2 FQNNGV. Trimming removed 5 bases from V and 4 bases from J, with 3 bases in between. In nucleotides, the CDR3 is TGTGCCAGCAGCCGGTACAATGAGCAGTTCTTC. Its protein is CASSRYNEQFF.

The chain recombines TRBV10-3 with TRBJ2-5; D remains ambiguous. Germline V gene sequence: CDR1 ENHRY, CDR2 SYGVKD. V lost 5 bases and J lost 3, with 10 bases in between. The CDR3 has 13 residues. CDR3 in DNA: TGTGCCATCAGTATGGCAGGAGAAGAGACCCAGTACTTC. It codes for CAISMAGEETQYF.

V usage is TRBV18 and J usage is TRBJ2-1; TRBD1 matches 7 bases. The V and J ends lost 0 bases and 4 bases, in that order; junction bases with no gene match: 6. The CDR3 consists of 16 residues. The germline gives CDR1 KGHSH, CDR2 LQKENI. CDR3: CASSPPNRGRYNEQFF. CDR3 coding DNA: TGTGCCAGCTCACCACCGAACAGGGGAAGATACAATGAGCAGTTCTTC. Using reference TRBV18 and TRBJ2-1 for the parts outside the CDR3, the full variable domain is NAGVMQNPRHLVRRRGQEARLRCSPMKGHSHVYWYRQLPEEGLKFMVYLQKENIIDESGMPKERFSAEFPKEGPSILRIQQVVRGDSAAYFCASSPPNRGRYNEQFFGPGTRLTVL.

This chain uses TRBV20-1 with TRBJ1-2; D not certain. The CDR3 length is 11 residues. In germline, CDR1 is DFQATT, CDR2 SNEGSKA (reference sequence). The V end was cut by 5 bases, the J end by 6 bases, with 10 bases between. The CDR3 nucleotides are TGCAGTGCTCTGGTCCCCCATGGCTACACCTTC. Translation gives CSALVPHGYTF.

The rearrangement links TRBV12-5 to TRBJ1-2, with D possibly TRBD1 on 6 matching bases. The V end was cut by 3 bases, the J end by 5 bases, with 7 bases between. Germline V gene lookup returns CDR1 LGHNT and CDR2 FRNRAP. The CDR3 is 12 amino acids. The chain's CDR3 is CASGFQGYGYTF. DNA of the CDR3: TGTGCTAGTGGTTTCCAGGGGTATGGCTACACCTTC. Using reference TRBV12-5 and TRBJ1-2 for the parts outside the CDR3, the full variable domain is DARVTQTPRHKVTEMGQEVTMRCQPILGHNTVFWYRQTMMQGLELLAYFRNRAPLDDSGMPKDRFSAEMPDATLATLKIQPSEPRDSAVYFCASGFQGYGYTFGSGTRLTVV.